Each of the 6 T cell receptor beta chains below was sequenced from the same sample in a study of CD8 T cells in Susac syndrome. A quantity of about 0.5 to 1 ug RNA underwent reverse transcription using random hexamers. TCRdb re-called the immunoSEQ multiplex PCR reads through MiXCR, storing one row per CDR3 protein. The data show a few hundred thousand distinct CDR3 sequences, with approximately 85% seen just once and roughly 0.1% held by the top ten. Specimen: CD8+ T cells from PBMCs. The receptors derive from a human donor with multiple sclerosis.

This chain uses TRBV29-1 with TRBJ1-1; tentative D call: TRBD1 (6 bases). Germline V gives CDR1 SQVTM, CDR2 ANQGSEA. The CDR3 is made up of 11 amino acids. The V and J ends lost 4 bases and 6 bases respectively, with 9 bases between them. The DNA of the CDR3 is TGCAGCGTTGGGCGGGGGCCTGAAGCTTTCTTT. This gives the protein CSVGRGPEAFF. Supplemented by reference TRBV29-1 and TRBJ1-1, the full variable domain reads SAVISQKPSRDICQRGTSLTIQCQVDSQVTMMFWYRQQPGQSLTLIATANQGSEATYESGFVIDKFPISRPNLTFSTLTVSNMSPEDSSIYLCSVGRGPEAFFGQGTRLTVV.

This clonotype appeared a few times. The rearrangement uses TRBV27 and TRBJ2-1; D is uncertain. Per germline, CDR1 MNHEY and CDR2 SMNVEV (reference sequence). V dropped 2 bases and J dropped 6 bases, with 8 bases sitting between them. This CDR3 comprises 13 residues. The CDR3 reads CASSLGPINEQFF. Here the CDR3 DNA reads TGTGCCAGCAGTTTAGGGCCAATCAATGAGCAGTTCTTC.

This chain connects TRBV27 to TRBJ2-7; no clear D gene. The V gene's germline CDR1 is MNHEY and CDR2 SMNVEV (reference sequence). With 5 bases removed from V and 7 bases from J, the gap between germline ends came to 12 bases. The CDR3 contains 12 residues. The CDR3 loop is CASSPRLLEQYF. CDR3 DNA: TGTGCCAGCAGTCCCCGCCTTTTGGAGCAGTACTTC.

The V gene is TRBV20-1, the J gene TRBJ1-5, with 9 bases aligning to TRBD1. The CDR3 runs 18 residues. Trimming removed 1 base from V and 3 bases from J; junction bases left unmatched: 13. Looked up from germline, CDR1 is DFQATT and CDR2 is SNEGSKA (reference sequence). CDR3 nucleotides: TGCAGTGCTAGAGGGCCGGGACAGGGATCCGACTACAATCAGCCCCAGCATTTT. It yields the protein CSARGPGQGSDYNQPQHF.

This clonotype has only one observation. The rearrangement uses TRBV4-1 and TRBJ1-4; D is unresolved. The germline V gene has CDR1 MGHRA and CDR2 YSYEKL. Trimming pared 4 bases from V and 12 bases from J, leaving 12 bases between. There are 12 residues in the CDR3. The CDR3 spells CASSRVGGELFF. The CDR3 coding sequence is TGCGCCAGCAGCCGAGTCGGCGGGGAACTGTTTTTT.

The J gene is TRBJ1-1, the V gene TRBV30; D call uncertain. The CDR3 runs to 12 residues. Germline CDR1 GTSNPN, CDR2 SVGIG (reference sequence). CDR3 residues: CAFRASGSEAFF. CDR3 bases: TGTGCTTTTCGGGCCTCGGGGTCTGAAGCTTTCTTT.